Detailed here is one T cell receptor beta chain. Antigen: not known. A TCRbeta library incorporating unique molecular identifiers was prepared. One entry per CDR3 protein, called by TCRdb with MiXCR from the PCR reads. The profile covers about 200,000 distinct CDR3 sequences, with roughly 7% appearing a single time and 5.5% taken by the ten largest. The sample comes from a study of T-cell reconstitution after alpha-beta-depleted transplantation in children. General observations from the study: At one year after transplant, newly produced T cells mostly accounted for T-cell counts and diversity.

CDR1 and CDR2 (germline): GTSNPN, SVGIG (reference sequence). V lost 5 bases and J 2 bases, leaving 16 bases between the germline ends. CDR3 size: 14 residues. The origin of this receptor is a boy aged 2 to 10 with acute lymphoblastic leukemia, due to receive a stem cell transplant. The rearrangement links TRBV30 to TRBJ2-7, with TRBD2 as a possible D gene (6 bases). This material consisted of PBMCs, taken before TCRalphabeta/CD19-depleted stem cell transplant. The CDR3 sequence is CAWGEAARTYEQYF. In DNA, the CDR3 is TGTGCCTGGGGGGAGGCAGCCCGAACCTACGAGCAGTACTTC.